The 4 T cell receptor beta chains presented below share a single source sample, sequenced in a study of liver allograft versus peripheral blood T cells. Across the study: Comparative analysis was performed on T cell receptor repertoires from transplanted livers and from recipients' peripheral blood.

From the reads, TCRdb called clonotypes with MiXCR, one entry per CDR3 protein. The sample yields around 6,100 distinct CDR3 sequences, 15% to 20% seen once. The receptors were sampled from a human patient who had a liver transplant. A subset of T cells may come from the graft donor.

The CDR3 DNA is TGTGCCAGCGGTTCAGTGAATCCTAACTATGGCTACACCTTC. It specifies CASGSVNPNYGYTF. This chain uses TRBV7-9 with TRBJ1-2, with D unresolved. The CDR3 covers 14 residues. Trimming stripped 8 bases from V and 0 bases from J, with 13 bases between. Per the germline V gene, CDR1 is SEHNR and CDR2 is FQNEAQ (reference sequence).

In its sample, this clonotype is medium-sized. The DNA for the CDR3 is TGTGCCAGCAGCACCACCTGGAGCGGGACAGTAAGCACAGATACGCAGTATTTT. This encodes CASSTTWSGTVSTDTQYF. V usage is TRBV6-5 and J usage is TRBJ2-3; tentatively, D is TRBD1 or TRBD2 (7 bases each). Trimming removed 6 bases at V and 0 bases at J, with 22 bases between. The germline gives CDR1 MNHEY, CDR2 SVGAGI. There are 18 residues in the CDR3.

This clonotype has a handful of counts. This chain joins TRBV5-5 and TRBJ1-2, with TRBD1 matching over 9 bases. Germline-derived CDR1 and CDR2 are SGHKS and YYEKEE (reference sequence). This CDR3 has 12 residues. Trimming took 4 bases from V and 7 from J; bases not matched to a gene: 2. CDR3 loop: CASSGTGRGYTF. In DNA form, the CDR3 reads TGTGCCAGCAGCGGGACAGGGCGTGGCTACACCTTC.

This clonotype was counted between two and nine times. CDR3 region: CASSLRRTGPSGSYNSPLHF. The DNA of the CDR3 is TGTGCCAGCAGCTTAAGAAGGACAGGGCCCTCCGGCTCCTATAATTCACCCCTCCACTTT. The V call is TRBV13, the J call TRBJ1-6, with TRBD1 matching 8 bases. The CDR3 is made up of 20 amino acids. Germline CDR1 and CDR2: PRHDT and FYEKMQ (reference sequence). V gave up 2 bases and J gave up 0 bases; unmatched junction bases: 12.